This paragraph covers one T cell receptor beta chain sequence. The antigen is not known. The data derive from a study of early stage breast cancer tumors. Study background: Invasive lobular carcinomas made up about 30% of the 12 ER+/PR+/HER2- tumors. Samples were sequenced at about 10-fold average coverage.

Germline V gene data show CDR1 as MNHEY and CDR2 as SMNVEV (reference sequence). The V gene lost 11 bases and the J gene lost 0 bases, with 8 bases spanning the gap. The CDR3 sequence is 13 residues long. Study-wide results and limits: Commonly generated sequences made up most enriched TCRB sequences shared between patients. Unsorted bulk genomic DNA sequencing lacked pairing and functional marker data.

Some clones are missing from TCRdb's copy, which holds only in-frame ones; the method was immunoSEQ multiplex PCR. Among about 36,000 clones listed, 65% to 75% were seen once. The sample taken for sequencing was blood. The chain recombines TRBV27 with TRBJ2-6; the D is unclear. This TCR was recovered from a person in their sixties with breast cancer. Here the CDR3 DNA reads TGTGCCGCTCGTAGCTCTGGGGCCAACGTCCTGACTTTC. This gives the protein CAARSSGANVLTF.